These 14 T cell receptor beta chains were all obtained from the same sample, sequenced in a study of T cells after yellow fever vaccination. TCRdb fed the 5' RACE reads into MiXCR, producing one record per CDR3 protein. The repertoire holds a few hundred thousand distinct CDR3 sequences, with roughly an eighth as singletons. The starting material was CD4+ T cells sorted from PBMCs, obtained 15 days after the yellow fever booster vaccination. The receptors were gathered from a man aged 18 to 35 who received the YFV17D yellow fever vaccine.

The gene calls are TRBV24-1 and TRBJ2-1; TRBD2 matches 13 bases. The CDR3 contains 15 residues. Germline CDR1 reads KGHDR; CDR2 reads SFDVKD. Germline trimming cut 4 bases from V and 8 bases from J; bases unmatched to any gene: 4. The CDR3 DNA reads as TGTGCCACCAGTGACAGGACTAGCGGGGGCGATGAGCAGTTCTTC. Translated: CATSDRTSGGDEQFF.

This clonotype was counted a few times. The chain has TRBV7-2 and TRBJ1-2; a weak D match, TRBD1 (5 bases). This CDR3 comprises 14 residues. Germline-derived CDR1 and CDR2 are SGHTA and FQGNSA. The ends were cut back, 2 bases at V and 2 bases at J, with 9 bases in the middle. CDR3 amino acids: CASSLTEGNYGYTF. The CDR3 nucleotides read TGTGCCAGCAGCTTAACTGAGGGGAACTATGGCTACACCTTC.

This clonotype was picked up one time. V usage is TRBV28 and J usage is TRBJ2-3; either TRBD1 or TRBD2 may supply D (5 bases each). V was pared by 2 bases and J by 4 bases, with 13 bases between. The germline gives CDR1 MDHEN, CDR2 SYDVKM. The CDR3 is 15 residues long. This chain's CDR3 is CASSLGGRKADTQYF. The CDR3 DNA reads as TGTGCCAGCAGTTTAGGGGGAAGGAAGGCAGATACGCAGTATTTT.

This clonotype has more than one count but fewer than ten. V is TRBV6-6 and J is TRBJ1-6; D might be TRBD1 (6 bases). The CDR3 length is 13 residues. V lost 6 bases, J lost 7 bases, and 10 bases lay in between. From germline, CDR1 is MNHNY and CDR2 SVGAGI (reference sequence). The DNA for the CDR3 is TGTGCCAGCAGAGGACAGCCAAATTCACCCCTCCACTTT. Protein: CASRGQPNSPLHF.

This clonotype showed up just a few times. The DNA of the CDR3 is TGTGCCAGCAGCCCGGGACAGGGCCTAAAACTGTTTTTT. It is translated as CASSPGQGLKLFF. This sequence joins TRBV7-2 and TRBJ1-4; 9 bases line up with TRBD1. CDR1 and CDR2 (germline): SGHTA, FQGNSA. Trimming took 5 bases from V and 10 from J; bases not matched to a gene: 5. The CDR3 is made up of 13 amino acids.

The J gene is TRBJ2-3, the V gene TRBV20-1; unclear D gene. The germline V gene encodes CDR1 DFQATT and CDR2 SNEGSKA (reference sequence). The germline V and J ends were trimmed by 6 bases and 1 base, with 14 bases remaining between them. The CDR3 extends over 14 amino acids. CDR3 DNA: TGCAGTGCCGGAAGGGCGAGCGGCACAGATACGCAGTATTTT. This sequence encodes CSAGRASGTDTQYF.

The rearrangement joins TRBV7-2 to TRBJ1-5; D remains ambiguous. V lost 5 bases, J lost 2 bases, and 10 bases lay in between. Germline V gives CDR1 SGHTA, CDR2 FQGNSA. This CDR3 has 14 amino acids. DNA for the CDR3: TGTGCCAGCAGCCCGAGGCAGGGCAATCAGCCCCAGCATTTT. Translating gives CASSPRQGNQPQHF.

The chain uses TRBV20-1 and TRBJ1-2, with D tentatively TRBD1 (6 bases). Deletions cut 0 bases from V and 4 bases from J, with 12 bases between. The germline V gene encodes CDR1 DFQATT and CDR2 SNEGSKA (reference sequence). The CDR3 totals 14 residues. CDR3 sequence: CSARDTTGSYGYTF. CDR3 sequence (DNA): TGCAGTGCTAGAGACACGACAGGATCCTATGGCTACACCTTC.

This clonotype was counted only a few times. J is TRBJ1-4 and V is TRBV12-3 or TRBV12-4; tentative D call: TRBD1 (5 bases). This CDR3 is 16 amino acids long. Between the trimmed V and J ends, which lost 3 bases and 0 bases, there was a span of 11 bases. CDR3 sequence reads: CASSLGRAPTNEKLFF. DNA for the CDR3: TGTGCCAGCAGTTTGGGCAGGGCTCCAACTAATGAAAAACTGTTTTTT.

This rearrangement joins TRBV7-9 to TRBJ1-6; TRBD1 matches 7 bases. Germline loops: CDR1 SEHNR, CDR2 FQNEAQ (reference sequence). The CDR3 contains 15 residues. The junction had 11 bases not matched to a gene; V was cut back by 6 bases and J by 9 bases. The CDR3 nucleotides are TGTGCCAGCAGTCCTCGGACAGGAGAGACTTCACCCCTCCACTTT. Translated: CASSPRTGETSPLHF.

The V gene is TRBV24-1, the J gene TRBJ2-7, with a possible D match to TRBD2 (7 bases). This CDR3 region has 13 residues. V gave up 4 bases and J gave up 6 bases, with 12 bases separating them. Germline CDR1 reads KGHDR; CDR2 reads SFDVKD. CDR3 sequence: CATSDRGGGEQYF. CDR3 DNA: TGTGCCACCAGTGACCGAGGGGGGGGCGAGCAGTACTTC.

The table lists this clonotype with many counts. This rearrangement joins TRBV28 to TRBJ1-1; D is uncertain. The CDR3 sequence is 12 residues long. Germline CDR1 MDHEN, CDR2 SYDVKM. Trimming pared 5 bases from V and 4 bases from J, leaving 8 bases between. CDR3 region: CASSGTLTEAFF. DNA of the CDR3: TGTGCCAGCAGTGGAACCCTCACTGAAGCTTTCTTT.

The V gene is TRBV5-1, the J gene TRBJ1-2; no clear D gene. The CDR3 totals 14 residues. The V gene lost 0 bases and the J gene lost 8 bases, with 14 bases spanning the gap. Germline V lookup: CDR1 SGHRS, CDR2 YFSETQ. The CDR3: CASSLEPPRRGYTF. The CDR3 DNA is TGCGCCAGCAGCTTGGAGCCGCCGAGGCGAGGCTACACCTTC.

This chain uses TRBV4-3 with TRBJ2-3; D perhaps matches TRBD1 (5 bases). CDR1 is LGHNA, CDR2 YSLEER, per germline. The CDR3 covers 17 residues. The V end lost 4 bases, the J end lost 0 bases, and 17 bases lay between the germline ends. CDR3 protein: CASSPYIQTASTDTQYF. CDR3 nucleotides: TGCGCCAGCAGCCCATACATCCAGACAGCCAGCACAGATACGCAGTATTTT.